This TCR beta chain stems from a study of CD8 T cells in ankylosing spondylitis. Study conclusions and caveats: Disease-linked clones bore a CD8+ phenotype, appearing relatively rarely in peripheral blood.

With 7 bases removed from V and 4 bases from J, the gap between germline ends came to 16 bases. This CDR3 region has 14 residues. Quantitative barcoded 5'-RACE was used to prepare TCR beta libraries. TCRdb processed the 5' RACE reads anew with MiXCR; each CDR3 protein has one entry. This table holds roughly 180,000 distinct CDR3 sequences, roughly 13% found once. In regard to this clonotype: Its antigen is not identified.

The clonotype originates from a female donor with ankylosing spondylitis or in good health (not recorded which). Sequenced sample: blood, either unsorted or a sorted T cell fraction (not recorded which). V is TRBV12-3 or TRBV12-4 and J is TRBJ1-2; D is possibly TRBD1 (5 bases). This CDR3 reads CASTPRGESYGYTF. CDR3 sequence (DNA): TGTGCCAGCACCCCAAGAGGGGAATCCTATGGCTACACCTTC.